The entry below gives a single T cell receptor (beta chain) sequence along with its context. Its specificity is not known. After isolation, RNA underwent reverse transcription to generate cDNA as the sequencing template. Clones were read by immunoSEQ multiplex PCR, and TCRdb kept only the in-frame ones, dropping some. The sample lists 100,000 to 130,000 clones; 55% to 75% were seen once. CD4+ and CD8+ T cells were sorted from PBMCs. These data belong to a study of CD8+ T cells in alopecia areata. V was pared by 8 bases and J by 0 bases, with 11 bases between. Germline V lookup: CDR1 MGHDK, CDR2 SYGVNS. There are 14 residues in the CDR3. General study results and limits: Scalp sample sequencing also detects resident alphabeta T cells of normal skin.

The TCR was taken from a human donor in good health. Sequenced material: CD8+ T cells sorted from blood. This chain links TRBV25-1 with TRBJ2-1; tentative D call: TRBD1 (6 bases). CDR3 loop: CASAGQSSYNEQFF. CDR3 coding DNA: TGTGCCAGCGCTGGACAGAGCTCCTACAATGAGCAGTTCTTC.